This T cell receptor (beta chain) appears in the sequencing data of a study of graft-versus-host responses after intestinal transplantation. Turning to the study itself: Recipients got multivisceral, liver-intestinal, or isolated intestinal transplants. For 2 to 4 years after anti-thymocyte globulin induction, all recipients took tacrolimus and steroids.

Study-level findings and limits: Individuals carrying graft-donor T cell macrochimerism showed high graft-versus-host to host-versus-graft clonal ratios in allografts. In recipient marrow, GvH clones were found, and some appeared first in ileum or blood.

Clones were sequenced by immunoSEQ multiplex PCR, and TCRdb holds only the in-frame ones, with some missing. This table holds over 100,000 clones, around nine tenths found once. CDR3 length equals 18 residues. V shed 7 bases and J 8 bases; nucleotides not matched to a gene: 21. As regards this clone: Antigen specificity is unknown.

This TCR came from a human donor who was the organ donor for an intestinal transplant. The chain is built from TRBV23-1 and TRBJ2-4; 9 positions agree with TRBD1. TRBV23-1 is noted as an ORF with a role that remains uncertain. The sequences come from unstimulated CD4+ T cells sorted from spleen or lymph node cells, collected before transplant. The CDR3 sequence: CASKNREGQGLSGDIQYF. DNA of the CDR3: TGCGCCAGCAAAAATCGGGAAGGACAGGGGCTATCAGGAGACATTCAGTACTTC.